This passage covers 20 T cell receptor beta chains from one sample sequenced in a study of blood T cells in healthy people across ages (dated by TCRdb to the mid-2010s). Libraries were built with 5' RACE. Sequencing used an Illumina HiSeq 2500. A second roughly 6 to 12 cycle PCR used a sample-barcoded 5' primer and a J-beta primer mix. TCRdb passed the public sequencing reads through fastp at Q25 and MiXCR, retaining productive beta sequences. Duplicate CDR3 protein sequences are folded into a single record with the most common DNA and genes. The sample includes 850,000 to 1,000,000 distinct CDR3 sequences, with roughly 51% observed a single time. About 21% of the sample rests with the top ten. The sequencing input was blood. These receptors all stem from an older woman in good health.

The sample holds a few counts of this clonotype. The V gene is TRBV6-5, the J gene TRBJ2-7; D uncertain. Trimming took off 4 bases at V and 2 bases at J, with 12 bases between the two ends. CDR1 and CDR2 from the germline V gene are MNHEY and SVGAGI. The length of the CDR3 is 14 residues. CDR3 in DNA: TGTGCCAGCAGTTCGTGGGATGAGCCCTACGAGCAGTACTTC. Residues: CASSSWDEPYEQYF.

The V gene is TRBV10-3, the J gene TRBJ1-6; a weak D match, TRBD1 (5 bases). This CDR3 has 13 amino acids. CDR1 and CDR2 from the germline V gene are ENHRY and SYGVKD. Trimming shortened V by 4 bases and J by 4 bases, and 5 bases separated the two germline ends. The CDR3 DNA reads as TGTGCCATCAGTGCAGGGTATAATTCACCCCTCCACTTT. It codes for CAISAGYNSPLHF.

This clonotype was seen only a few times. The chain couples TRBV29-1 to TRBJ2-3; 7 nucleotides agree with TRBD2. After removal of 6 bases from V and 2 bases from J, the junction contained 5 bases not matched to a gene. Germline loops: CDR1 SQVTM, CDR2 ANQGSEA. This CDR3 has 13 residues. The CDR3: CSVQAGFTDTQYF. In nucleotides, the CDR3 is TGCAGCGTACAAGCGGGATTCACAGATACGCAGTATTTT.

The rearrangement links TRBV3-1 to TRBJ2-1; D gene uncertain. The CDR3 has 15 amino acids. With 0 bases removed from V and 3 bases from J, the gap between germline ends came to 9 bases. From germline, CDR1 is LGHDT and CDR2 YNNKEL (reference sequence). CDR3 coding DNA: TGTGCCAGCAGCCAAGATGCCATCCGCTACAATGAGCAGTTCTTC. This codes for CASSQDAIRYNEQFF.

J is TRBJ2-7 and V is TRBV2; 13 nucleotides agree with TRBD2. CDR3 length: 17 amino acids. The germline V gene encodes CDR1 SNHLY and CDR2 FYNNEI. V shed 2 bases, J shed 2 bases, and the junction held 6 bases outside the gene matches. The CDR3 region is CASSERGLAGEAYEQYF. CDR3 DNA sequence: TGTGCCAGCAGTGAAAGAGGACTAGCGGGAGAAGCCTACGAGCAGTACTTC.

V gene TRBV10-3 combines with J gene TRBJ2-7; 13 nucleotides agree with TRBD2. V lost 11 bases, J lost 2 bases, and 6 bases stayed unmatched. CDR3 size: 14 residues. The germline V gene has CDR1 ENHRY and CDR2 SYGVKD. CDR3 bases: TGTGCCGTCCGGGGACTAGCGGGGACCTACGAGCAGTACTTC. Its translation is CAVRGLAGTYEQYF.

The rearrangement joins TRBV13 to TRBJ2-7; 13 bases agree with TRBD2. This CDR3 region has 14 residues. Trimming at V came to 5 bases and at J to 7 bases, leaving 5 bases not matched to a gene. Germline assignment: CDR1 PRHDT and CDR2 FYEKMQ (reference sequence). The CDR3 DNA reads TGTGCCAGCAGCGAGACTAGCGGGAGGAGTGAGCAGTACTTC. It translates to CASSETSGRSEQYF.

This clonotype was detected a few times. This chain uses TRBV24-1 with TRBJ2-1, with TRBD1 matching 9 bases. Germline CDR1 is KGHDR and CDR2 is SFDVKD. Trimming at V came to 11 bases and at J to 9 bases, leaving 13 bases not matched to a gene. The length of the CDR3 is 14 residues. CDR3 DNA: TGTGCCAGTCGCTCCCGGGACAGGGTAGGTGAGCAGTTCTTC. Its protein is CASRSRDRVGEQFF.

The rearrangement joins TRBV5-1 to TRBJ2-3; tentative D call: TRBD1 (6 bases). The CDR3 sequence is 15 residues long. V lost 4 bases and J 8 bases, leaving 20 bases between the germline ends. The germline V gene has CDR1 SGHRS and CDR2 YFSETQ. The CDR3 region has the DNA TGCGCCAGCAGCCCCTCTGCGACAGGAGTGAGTACGCAGTATTTT. Protein product: CASSPSATGVSTQYF.

V and J are TRBV28 and TRBJ2-3, with D possibly matching TRBD2 (6 bases). Per germline, CDR1 MDHEN and CDR2 SYDVKM. The V gene lost 3 bases and the J gene lost 3 bases, with 13 bases spanning the gap. This CDR3 comprises 15 residues. The CDR3 reads CASSFRGRRTDTQYF. The CDR3 DNA reads TGTGCCAGCAGTTTCCGGGGGAGGAGGACAGATACGCAGTATTTT.

This clonotype was recorded once. V gene TRBV7-9 combines with J gene TRBJ2-3; 13 positions match TRBD2. Germline values: CDR1 SEHNR, CDR2 FQNEAQ (reference sequence). The CDR3 spans 17 residues. With V trimmed by 3 bases and J by 7 bases, 10 bases remained unmatched. In DNA form, the CDR3 reads TGTGCCAGCAGCTTTGGACTAGCGGGAGTCTTAGACTATACGCAGTATTTT. Translation gives CASSFGLAGVLDYTQYF.

This clonotype turned up a few times. The rearrangement uses TRBV11-1 and TRBJ2-5; D gene uncertain. Judging by the DNA end, TRBJ2-7 fits better; the J call may be wrong. The CDR3 loop spans 14 amino acids. Germline values: CDR1 SGHAT, CDR2 FQDESV (reference sequence). Here the CDR3 reads CASSFAKGPYEQYF. The CDR3 bases are TGTGCCAGCAGCTTCGCGAAGGGCCCCTACGAGCAGTACTTC.

The V call is TRBV28, the J call TRBJ2-3, with 9 bases that match TRBD2. Germline V lookup: CDR1 MDHEN, CDR2 SYDVKM. The CDR3 length is 13 residues. V was clipped by 11 bases and J by 4 bases; unmatched bases: 7. CDR3 region: CARGRGGADTQYF. As DNA, the CDR3 is TGTGCCCGCGGGAGGGGGGGGGCAGATACGCAGTATTTT.

The genes are TRBV6-2 or TRBV6-3 and TRBJ1-5; D remains ambiguous. V gave up 4 bases and J gave up 4 bases, with 20 bases separating them. This CDR3 has 17 residues. The germline gives CDR1 MNHEY, CDR2 SVGEGT. The CDR3 is CASSSYPKNGPNQPQHF. The CDR3 DNA reads as TGTGCCAGCAGTTCCTATCCCAAGAATGGCCCAAATCAGCCCCAGCATTTT.

About this clonotype itself: At one end, the junction sequence differs from germline, possibly due to a read error. This sequence joins TRBV20-1 and TRBJ2-1, with 10 bases aligning to TRBD2. Looked up from germline, CDR1 is DFQATT and CDR2 is SNEGSKA (reference sequence). The CDR3 consists of 15 residues. The DNA of the CDR3 is TGCAGTGCTAGAAAGCGGGAGGGTGGGTACAGTGAGCAGTTCTTC. This codes for CSARKREGGYSEQFF.

V is TRBV3-1 and J is TRBJ2-7; D is tentatively TRBD1 or TRBD2 (7 bases each). Germline V lookup: CDR1 LGHDT, CDR2 YNNKEL (reference sequence). CDR3 length: 14 residues. Trimming took off 11 bases at V and 3 bases at J, with 20 bases between the two ends. CDR3 DNA: TGTGCCTGCGGGAGCCGGGACAGCCTCTACGAGCAGTACTTC. Its protein is CACGSRDSLYEQYF.

This sequence joins TRBV5-1 and TRBJ1-6; D unclear. Trimming pared 0 bases from V and 7 bases from J, leaving 8 bases between. This CDR3 contains 14 residues. Germline lookup yields CDR1 SGHRS and CDR2 YFSETQ. CDR3 loop: CASSLEARNSPLHF. The CDR3 bases are TGCGCCAGCAGCTTGGAGGCCAGAAATTCACCCCTCCACTTT.

The chain has TRBV3-1 and TRBJ2-7; D is ambiguous. Germline V gene data show CDR1 as LGHDT and CDR2 as YNNKEL (reference sequence). This CDR3 comprises 12 residues. Trimming took 2 bases from V and 7 from J, leaving 9 bases between them. CDR3 in amino acids: CASSQLLNEQYF. CDR3 DNA sequence: TGTGCCAGCAGCCAACTCCTCAATGAGCAGTACTTC.

This clonotype was detected many times. The chain combines TRBV7-2 with TRBJ2-4; D is perhaps TRBD1 or TRBD2 (5 bases each). Germline V gene sequence: CDR1 SGHTA, CDR2 FQGNSA. V dropped 3 bases and J dropped 5 bases, with 11 bases sitting between them. The CDR3 has 14 amino acids. The CDR3 spells CASSLGRVENIQYF. The CDR3 DNA sequence: TGTGCCAGCAGCTTGGGACGGGTTGAAAACATTCAGTACTTC.

This sequence joins TRBV4-1 and TRBJ2-5, with 13 bases aligning to TRBD2. CDR1 is MGHRA, CDR2 YSYEKL, per germline. V lost 1 base, J lost 2 bases, and 4 bases stayed unmatched. This CDR3 comprises 17 residues. DNA of the CDR3: TGCGCCAGCAGCCAAGGACTAGCGGGAGGAGAACAAGAGACCCAGTACTTC. Translation: CASSQGLAGGEQETQYF.